This T cell receptor (beta chain) was sequenced in a study of blood T cell repertoires in COVID-19. Enrollment of patients from Seattle took place during active infection, with longitudinal follow-up. Original processing notes: Reference gene primers were amplified, and this amplification served to estimate nucleated cell counts. Repertoires were generated with immunoSEQ multiplex PCR, while TCRdb's copy carries only in-frame clones and drops some. V, J and clone size are taken as reported in that table, and D and trimming were inferred from the DNA itself. The sample carries about 210,000 clones, around 84% recorded once. The V gene lost 4 bases and the J gene lost 5 bases, with 22 bases spanning the gap. The germline V gene has CDR1 SGHRS and CDR2 YFSETQ. The CDR3 is 18 amino acids.

This chain uses TRBV5-1 with TRBJ2-6; D perhaps matches TRBD1 (6 bases). The source is a woman of 80 years or more with COVID-19, enrolled during active disease. The sample taken for sequencing was peripheral blood. CDR3 protein: CASSEQPAGQTRANVLTF. The CDR3 region has the DNA TGCGCCAGCAGCGAACAGCCCGCCGGACAGACGAGGGCCAACGTCCTGACTTTC.